This note documents a single T cell receptor beta chain sequence. Its antigen is unknown. Per-base qualities were not stored, and no clone one base away is much larger. The sample comes from a study of cytomegalovirus exposure and HLA in healthy donors (dated by TCRdb to about 2017). Broadly, across the study: In an earlier analysis of some 550 of the donors, 250 to 350 Gb of sequence data and 95 million to 130 million unique TCR beta sequences from about 190 million T cells were reported. A later genetic analysis used genome-wide SNP genotypes for about 65% of the roughly 670 donors, treating that subset as a discovery cohort. Typing coverage varied by locus: about 629-640 donors for A, B, C, DRB1 and DQB1; around 560 for DQA1; more than 600 for DPA1; more than 450 for DPB1. Every repertoire in the discovery cohort had been generated on one and the same sequencing platform. Donor age, sex, ethnicity and CMV serostatus were compiled alongside the repertoire data. The aim of the study was to test whether cataloging public T cell receptors could identify signatures of past pathogen exposure. Of the roughly 400 genotyped donors, around 81% fell in the genetic ancestry cluster associated with self-reported Caucasian donors. Several DR-DQ haplotypes were treated as single units for association and clustering because of strong linkage in the cohort. Both class I and class II loci were covered by HLA typing, at four-digit resolution. The study profiled the T cell repertoires of 500 to 800 subjects by immunosequencing and related them to cytomegalovirus serostatus. A later analysis re-analyzed previously published TCR beta repertoires from 650 to 800 donors and added high-resolution HLA genotyping to study TCR occurrence patterns. A separate validation cohort of 100 to 150 different subjects was used in addition to the roughly 640-subject first cohort. An earlier analysis of several hundred of the donors applied high-throughput TCR beta sequencing to assess whether each TCR beta V gene segment acted as functional or pseudogenic. To predict cytomegalovirus infection status, the study combined high-throughput TCR immunosequencing, statistical association of individual TCRs with disease status, and machine learning. In the later analysis, no new phenotypic data were used to find candidate immune exposures; instead, reliance was placed on TCR beta sequences and their occurrence across donors. An early release covering roughly 640 HLA-typed donors comprised approximately 300 gigabases of sequencing data and tens of millions of unique TCR sequences. Among around 400 genotyped donors of the cohort, an average of roughly 230,000 unique TCR beta nucleotide sequences was sequenced per donor, of which approximately 19% were non-productive. Findings and caveats that apply to the study as a whole: Because some donors lacked HLA typing at each locus, the association tests relied only on the typed subset. In the study, 164 TCR beta chains were listed as associated with cytomegalovirus. Correlated functional status among segregating V segments might reflect linkage disequilibrium, but an unknown experimental factor could not be ruled out. V-gene and J-gene trimming of TCR beta chains was associated with a missense DCLRE1C variant in a later genetic analysis, and the association was replicated in an independent cohort. A further reported finding was that TCR beta sequences accurately predicted the HLA-A and HLA-B alleles for most subjects in the first cohort. Some IMGT-functional V segments, including TRBV6-2 and TRBV6-3, could not be told apart with the 87-base-pair reads, so those segments were excluded. Because counts were too low, seventeen rarely observed V segments, including chromosome 9 orphons, were left out of the earlier analysis of 587 of the donors. Presence/absence analyses assumed roughly uniform sequencing depth across donors, an assumption that may not hold. In a later analysis, some 18,000 TCR beta sequences were associated with specific HLA alleles at a false discovery rate of 0.05. The authors suggested that the approach could potentially be generalized to other disease states and immunological phenotypes. Strong co-occurrence of HLA alleles, especially DR and DQ, made assigning TCR associations to individual alleles difficult. Broadly in line with IMGT annotations, most TCR beta V segments showed up in productive rearrangements about 90% or about 30% of the time in an earlier analysis of around 550 of the donors. A later genetic analysis reported fewer N-insertions in productive TCRs among donors in an Asian-associated ancestry cluster than the roughly 700-donor mean. According to a later analysis, most CMV-associated TCR beta chains appeared to be HLA-restricted, and the HLA associations seemed to be driven largely by CMV exposure. For the cohort, immune exposure information was limited to CMV serostatus. Three of the identified cytomegalovirus-associated TCR beta chains were confirmed in vitro to be specific for cytomegalovirus antigens. In a later analysis, several top co-occurrence clusters were reported to appear linked to parvovirus B19, influenza, CMV and Epstein-Barr virus. This cohort had only TCR beta chains sequenced, and the lack of alpha or paired-chain data limited which features could be detected. The classifier was reported to diagnose cytomegalovirus status with high specificity and sensitivity in both the original cohort and the validation cohort. Most TCR sequences were seen in very few donors, while some public TCRs were found in many individuals. In a later analysis, HLA-associated TCR beta chains were found to be more clonally expanded and to have lower generation probabilities than equally common non-associated chains. A group of highly shared sequence variants was considered likely to be a technical artifact of the sequencing pipeline. A later analysis found that TCR association rates varied across HLA loci, with DRB1 alleles showing the most associated TCRs and HLA-C alleles the fewest.

In total, roughly 670 healthy bone marrow donors made up the cohort. At the time of sampling, every cohort member was nominally healthy, though immune exposures that went unrecorded were likely present. The donor was CMV seropositive and belonged to the group of over 250 seropositive cohort members. Every donor gave a peripheral blood sample, and the peripheral blood mononuclear cells from that sample were used for TCR beta sequencing. The Qiagen DNeasy Blood Extraction Kit was used to extract genomic DNA from the blood cell samples. The library relied on the immunoSEQ multiplex PCR assay. For the multiplex PCR, a mixture combining 60 forward primers for TCR Vbeta segments and 13 reverse primers for TCR Jbeta segments was used. The CDR3 region of rearranged TCR beta genes was amplified from genomic DNA by a multiplex PCR assay. Amplified TCR beta libraries were sequenced as 87-base-pair reads on the Illumina HiSeq System. The study's own analysis went as follows. A later analysis tallied some 79 million unique TCR beta chains across the roughly 610 repertoires, and approximately 12 million of those chains were shared by two or more donors. Raw reads were error-corrected and collapsed into unique sequences with a nearest-neighbor algorithm that merged closely related sequences to remove PCR and sequencing errors. CDR3 sequences were aligned to IMGT reference sequences to assign V, D and J gene segments. For a sequence to be retained, at least a six-nucleotide match to both a V gene segment and a J gene segment was required. A rearrangement counted as productive if the CDR3 had no stop codons and remained in frame with V and J, and every other rearrangement counted as non-productive. Following IMGT convention, CDR3 was defined as the stretch from the second conserved V-encoded cysteine up to the conserved J-encoded phenylalanine. The earlier analysis of about 610 of the donors excluded any sequence lacking an unambiguous match to a single V gene segment. An earlier analysis of a few hundred of the donors called V segments functional above 56.7% productive rearrangements and segregating when the between-donor standard deviation exceeded 5%. A statistical classification framework was built to diagnose cytomegalovirus status from the catalog of TCR beta chain sequences. V and J gene assignment, in a later analysis, came from comparing TCR nucleotide sequences with IMGT/GENE-DB human TR gene sequences. Using the TCRdist pipeline, a later analysis assigned CDR3 sequences along with most-parsimonious VDJ recombination scenarios. A later analysis defined each TCR beta chain by its CDR3 amino acid sequence plus V-gene family, and excluded reads lacking a unique V-gene family. To address suspected cross-contamination and a sequencing artifact, a later analysis removed approximately 590 highly shared, low-generation-probability nucleotide sequences. A later analysis calculated a clonal expansion index for each public chain from normalized within-repertoire ranks of inferred template counts. In a later analysis, generation probabilities were computed using a VDJ recombination model fitted to out-of-frame rearrangements, and the results were checked against IGoR. Hypergeometric tests were used in a later analysis to score TCR-TCR, TCR-HLA and TCR-CMV co-occurrence, with a repertoire-size bias correction applied to the TCR pairs. In a later analysis, false discovery rates were estimated by permuting HLA or CMV assignments 20 times. In a later analysis, co-occurring TCRs were grouped using DBSCAN, and TCRdist sequence similarity was added for clustering within HLA-allele-positive subsets. Repertoires with fewer than 30,000 or more than 120,000 public chains, plus five repertoires with anomalous nucleotide sharing, were excluded from co-occurrence clustering. Here the immuneACCESS table is served through TCRdb, limited to in-frame sequences with V and J called. Missing clones are a known gap in these copies; in checked studies unresolved V genes cover under half, and the rest lacks a known reason. The DNA was the basis for D and trimming; V, J and clone size are from that table. This sample gives around 90,000 clones in total; about 89% of them show up just once. Approximately 9.2% of the sample is held by the ten biggest clonotypes.

The germline V gene gives CDR1 as MDHEN and CDR2 as SYDVKM. CDR3 length: 13 amino acids, cysteine to phenylalanine. CDR3 DNA only is kept here, 39 bases in frame from base 1. Deletion took 6 bases off V and 7 bases off J, with a span of 15 bases between the germline ends. This clonotype was obtained from a man aged 25-45 years in good health and CMV-seropositive. In this chain, TRBV28 is recombined with TRBJ1-2, with TRBD1 perhaps the D gene, on 6 matching bases. The material sequenced was PBMCs. The DNA sequence is TGTGCCAGCAGCCTAGACAGGACGTTTGGCTACACCTTC. This is translated as CASSLDRTFGYTF.